This T cell receptor beta chain stems from a study of blood T cells in healthy people across ages. Study-level information: For every two T cells, template switching captured about one barcoded beta molecule. Whole-study findings and limits: With unsorted PBMCs, a conclusive comparison of naive versus antigen-experienced cells was not possible.

Points on this clonotype: Its matching antigen is unknown. A much bigger clone sits one base away, suggesting this may be a read error.

The CDR3 is 11 amino acids. Germline V gene data show CDR1 as SEHNR and CDR2 as FQNEAQ (reference sequence). Trimming took 1 base from V and 6 from J, leaving 3 bases between them. It was with a sample-barcoded 5' primer and a J-beta primer mix that a second PCR of roughly 6 to 12 cycles was run. In TCRdb, the 5' RACE reads were re-called with MiXCR into one record per CDR3 protein. The table lists around 790,000 distinct CDR3 sequences, roughly 44% of them singletons. This TCR came from a man in his 60s in good health. The chain is built from TRBV7-9 and TRBJ1-2, with no clear D. The sequencing input was blood. The DNA of the CDR3 is TGTGCCAGCAGCTTAGAGCATGGCTACACCTTC. Its translation is CASSLEHGYTF.